One sample yielded the 19 T cell receptor beta chains listed below, sequenced in a study of blood T cells in healthy people across ages. A J-beta primer mix and a sample-barcoded 5' primer were used in a second PCR of roughly 6 to 12 cycles. TCRdb called the 5' RACE reads again in MiXCR, with one record for every CDR3 protein. The sample contains about 680,000 distinct CDR3 sequences, 49% of which appear only once. Sequencing input: blood. The receptors here all came from a woman aged 55-70 years in good health.

Turning to this clonotype: A junction boundary mismatches the germline segment, possibly from a read error. The rearrangement joins TRBV18 to TRBJ2-7; a weak D match, TRBD1 (6 bases). This CDR3 has 14 amino acids. The germline gives CDR1 KGHSH, CDR2 LQKENI. The DNA of the CDR3 is TGTGCCAGCACACCACGACAGGAATACTACGAGCAGTACTTC. Encoded protein: CASTPRQEYYEQYF.

To note about this clonotype: An end of the junction differs from the germline gene, which may be a read error. The V and J genes are TRBV4-2 and TRBJ2-6, with D maybe TRBD2 (6 bases). The CDR3 sequence is 18 residues long. Per germline, CDR1 LGHNA and CDR2 YNFKEQ. The CDR3 DNA sequence: TGTACCAGCAGCCAAGGTGGGGGGACCTCCTCTGGGGCCAACGTCCTGACTTTC. This gives the protein CTSSQGGGTSSGANVLTF.

The sample holds one count of this clonotype. The DNA of the CDR3 is TGCGCCAGCAGCTTGTGGGACCCGTTTGATGAGCAGTACTTC. Its translation: CASSLWDPFDEQYF. This chain joins TRBV5-1 and TRBJ2-5; D tentatively reads TRBD1 or TRBD2 (5 bases each). The V end lost 1 base, the J end lost 11 bases, and 18 bases lay between the germline ends. Germline CDR1 reads SGHRS; CDR2 reads YFSETQ. CDR3 length: 14 residues.

This rearrangement joins TRBV5-5 to TRBJ1-6; possible D gene TRBD1, 5 bases. Looked up from germline, CDR1 is SGHKS and CDR2 is YYEKEE (reference sequence). The germline V and J ends were trimmed by 2 bases and 10 bases, with 16 bases remaining between them. The CDR3 covers 15 residues. The CDR3 region is CASSFGAAVESPLHF. The CDR3 DNA follows: TGTGCCAGCAGCTTTGGGGCGGCGGTAGAATCACCCCTCCACTTT.

This clonotype has only a few counts. The V gene is TRBV3-1, the J gene TRBJ2-4; D is ambiguous. Trimming left V 3 bases short and J 0 bases short, with 18 bases between. This CDR3 has 18 amino acids. In germline, CDR1 is LGHDT, CDR2 YNNKEL (reference sequence). CDR3 sequence reads: CASSQGSSGSLAKNIQYF. CDR3 nucleotides: TGTGCCAGCAGCCAGGGATCGTCGGGTTCCTTAGCCAAAAACATTCAGTACTTC.

This clonotype came up once. The V and J genes are TRBV7-2 and TRBJ1-4; no clear D. CDR1 SGHTA and CDR2 FQGNSA come from the germline V gene. Trimming pared 5 bases from V and 6 bases from J, leaving 16 bases between. This CDR3 is 15 amino acids long. The CDR3 loop is CASSQTGRTYEKLFF. The CDR3 coding sequence is TGTGCCAGCAGCCAAACGGGTCGTACGTATGAAAAACTGTTTTTT. The full variable domain, completed using reference TRBV7-2 and TRBJ1-4, is GAGVSQSPSNKVTEKGKDVELRCDPISGHTALYWYRQSLGQGLEFLIYFQGNSAPDKSGLPSDRFSAERTGGSVSTLTIQRTQQEDSAVYLCASSQTGRTYEKLFFGSGTQLSVL.

The chain joins TRBV6-5 to TRBJ2-4; D possibly corresponds to TRBD1 (5 bases). CDR1 and CDR2 from the germline V gene are MNHEY and SVGAGI. Deletions cut 4 bases from V and 5 bases from J, with 6 bases between. The CDR3 has 12 amino acids. CDR3 bases: TGTGCCAGCAGTTCGACAGAAAACATTCAGTACTTC. Residues: CASSSTENIQYF.

This chain links TRBV4-3 with TRBJ2-1; 8 nucleotides agree with TRBD1. Germline lookup yields CDR1 LGHNA and CDR2 YSLEER. The CDR3 is 14 amino acids. V was pared by 1 base and J by 6 bases, with 2 bases of the junction left unmatched. DNA for the CDR3: TGCGCCAGCAGCCAAGCGGACAGGGCCAATGAGCAGTTCTTC. Its translation is CASSQADRANEQFF.

Concerning this clonotype: A read error may account for a junction end that differs from germline. This chain uses TRBV9 with TRBJ2-7; D is possibly TRBD2 (5 bases). This CDR3 has 15 residues. The germline gives CDR1 SGDLS, CDR2 YYNGEE. CDR3 in DNA: TGTGCCAGCAGCGTAGATGACCGAGGGCCCTACGAGCAGGACTTC. This gives the protein CASSVDDRGPYEQDF.

The chain couples TRBV25-1 to TRBJ2-7, with D unclear. Germline values: CDR1 MGHDK, CDR2 SYGVNS. The CDR3 totals 12 residues. Trimming pared 4 bases from V and 1 base from J, leaving 5 bases between. This CDR3 is CASSVGSYEQYF. CDR3 in DNA: TGTGCCAGCAGTGTGGGATCCTACGAGCAGTACTTC.

The chain has TRBV9 and TRBJ2-1; D is undetermined. V gave up 2 bases and J gave up 2 bases, with 8 bases separating them. Germline-derived CDR1 and CDR2 are SGDLS and YYNGEE. The CDR3 contains 14 residues. In DNA form, the CDR3 reads TGTGCCAGCAGCGTTCAAGCGACCTACAATGAGCAGTTCTTC. Encoded protein: CASSVQATYNEQFF.

The sample holds a few counts of this clonotype. V gene TRBV6-2 or TRBV6-3 combines with J gene TRBJ2-1, with TRBD1 as a possible D gene (7 bases). This CDR3 contains 14 residues. Germline V gives CDR1 MNHEY, CDR2 SVGEGT. Trimming took off 0 bases at V and 10 bases at J, with 13 bases between the two ends. CDR3 loop: CASSYSGRGAEQFF. CDR3 DNA: TGTGCCAGCAGTTACTCGGGCAGGGGGGCGGAGCAGTTCTTC.

In this sample, this clonotype turned up a few times. The genes are TRBV20-1 and TRBJ2-7, with D tentatively TRBD2 (6 bases). CDR3 length: 12 amino acids. The ends were cut back, 8 bases at V and 6 bases at J, with 17 bases in the middle. The V gene's germline CDR1 is DFQATT and CDR2 SNEGSKA (reference sequence). For the CDR3, the DNA is TGCAGTACGCGGAGAGGCGGGACCGAGCAGTACTTC. Its translation: CSTRRGGTEQYF.

The chain combines TRBV28 with TRBJ2-7, with 8 bases matching TRBD1. The J call may be incorrect, as the DNA end agrees better with TRBJ2-5. CDR3 length: 14 residues. The V gene's germline CDR1 is MDHEN and CDR2 SYDVKM. Here the CDR3 reads CASSPPTGVGTQYF. In nucleotides, the CDR3 is TGTGCCAGCAGTCCTCCGACAGGGGTGGGGACCCAGTACTTC.

Only a few counts were recorded for this clonotype. This chain links TRBV27 with TRBJ2-1, with TRBD2 matching 7 bases. With 5 bases clipped from V and 2 bases from J, the junction kept 6 bases outside the gene matches. This CDR3 has 15 amino acids. Germline V CDR1 and CDR2: MNHEY, SMNVEV (reference sequence). DNA of the CDR3: TGTGCCAGCAGTCCGAGGGAGGGCCCCTACAATGAGCAGTTCTTC. It yields the protein CASSPREGPYNEQFF.

V is TRBV7-2 and J is TRBJ1-6; no reliable D call. The V end was cut by 5 bases, the J end by 7 bases, with 18 bases between. Germline assignment: CDR1 SGHTA and CDR2 FQGNSA. There are 16 residues in the CDR3. The CDR3 coding sequence is TGTGCCAGCAGCCAGCTACAGCCCTCGGGGAATTCACCCCTCCACTTT. Translating gives CASSQLQPSGNSPLHF. The entire variable domain, with the rest obtained from reference TRBV7-2 and TRBJ1-6, is as follows: GAGVSQSPSNKVTEKGKDVELRCDPISGHTALYWYRQSLGQGLEFLIYFQGNSAPDKSGLPSDRFSAERTGGSVSTLTIQRTQQEDSAVYLCASSQLQPSGNSPLHFGNGTRLTVT.

This chain connects TRBV30 to TRBJ2-7; D is ambiguous. The CDR3 covers 13 residues. V dropped 7 bases and J dropped 2 bases, with 15 bases sitting between them. From germline, CDR1 is GTSNPN and CDR2 SVGIG (reference sequence). The CDR3 sequence is CAFSKGSTYEQYF. In DNA form, the CDR3 reads TGTGCCTTCTCAAAGGGCAGTACCTACGAGCAGTACTTC. Variable domain in full (rest from reference TRBV30 and TRBJ2-7): SQTIHQWPATLVQPVGSPLSLECTVEGTSNPNLYWYRQAAGRGLQLLFYSVGIGQISSEVPQNLSASRPQDRQFILSSKKLLLSDSGFYLCAFSKGSTYEQYFGPGTRLTVT.

The rearrangement uses TRBV11-1 and TRBJ2-5; 8 nucleotides match TRBD2. CDR1 and CDR2 from the germline V gene are SGHAT and FQDESV (reference sequence). The CDR3 length is 16 residues. V dropped 0 bases and J dropped 5; count of bases not matched to a gene: 8. The CDR3 DNA reads as TGTGCCAGCAGCTTAGCCCCGGGGACTAGAAAGGAGACCCAGTACTTC. Its translation is CASSLAPGTRKETQYF. Combining the CDR3 with reference TRBV11-1 and TRBJ2-5 gives the whole variable domain EAEVAQSPRYKITEKSQAVAFWCDPISGHATLYWYRQILGQGPELLVQFQDESVVDDSQLPKDRFSAERLKGVDSTLKIQPAELGDSAMYLCASSLAPGTRKETQYFGPGTRLLVL.

This CDR3 reads CATSRDGLTYNEQFF. CDR3 nucleotide sequence: TGTGCCACCAGCAGAGATGGGCTGACCTACAATGAGCAGTTCTTC. The rearrangement links TRBV15 to TRBJ2-1; D not resolved. The germline CDR1 and CDR2 sequences are LNHNV and YYDKDF (reference sequence). Deletions cut 0 bases from V and 2 bases from J, with 8 bases between. The length of the CDR3 is 15 residues.